Listed below are T cell receptor beta chains from one sample, sequenced in a study of T cells expressing NK-cell markers. After re-calling the 5' RACE reads, TCRdb lists one entry per CDR3 protein, DNA absent. This sample's table reports some 410,000 distinct CDR3 sequences. The material sequenced was blood T cells: a sorted CD56 or NKG2C T cell subset, CD4+ or CD8+ T cells, or bulk PBMC T cells (not recorded which). The receptors were gathered from a woman between 18 and 70 years old in good health. The CDR3 runs from the conserved cysteine through the conserved F or W.

v_gene: TRBV2
j_gene: TRBJ1-5
CDR3aa: CASSLGQGSNQPQHF

v_gene: TRBV10-3
j_gene: TRBJ2-4
CDR3aa: CAISGAGGLDIQYF

v_gene: TRBV28
j_gene: TRBJ2-1
CDR3aa: CASSLTSGRMGYNEQFF

v_gene: TRBV20-1
j_gene: TRBJ2-1
CDR3aa: CSASRGEREQFF

v_gene: TRBV6-5
j_gene: TRBJ2-7
CDR3aa: CASSYSGVVEAYEQYF

v_gene: TRBV6-5
j_gene: TRBJ2-7
CDR3aa: CASSYRRGDPYEQYF

v_gene: TRBV15
j_gene: TRBJ2-5
CDR3aa: CATSRDLLAQETQYF

v_gene: TRBV7-6
j_gene: TRBJ1-5
CDR3aa: CASSLGAGLRQPQHF

v_gene: TRBV20-1
j_gene: TRBJ2-3
CDR3aa: CSAKLAGGTDTQYF

v_gene: TRBV20-1
j_gene: TRBJ2-7
CDR3aa: CSWGDRNYEQYF

v_gene: TRBV10-2
j_gene: TRBJ1-1
CDR3aa: CASKENTEAFF

v_gene: TRBV6-5
j_gene: TRBJ1-4
CDR3aa: CASSYSGEANEKLFF

v_gene: TRBV5-1
j_gene: TRBJ2-1
CDR3aa: CASSLMTSGGNEQFF

v_gene: TRBV7-3
j_gene: TRBJ1-1
CDR3aa: CATSGGFRTEAFF

v_gene: TRBV5-1
j_gene: TRBJ2-5
CDR3aa: CASSLPGTALQETQYF

v_gene: TRBV6-2/TRBV6-3
j_gene: TRBJ1-4
CDR3aa: CASSYQGRLEEKLFF

v_gene: TRBV12-3/TRBV12-4
j_gene: TRBJ2-3
CDR3aa: CASCYRGRPGGTQYF

v_gene: TRBV7-3
j_gene: TRBJ2-5
CDR3aa: CASSLSLEETQYF

v_gene: TRBV7-8
j_gene: TRBJ1-1
CDR3aa: CASSLGARGTEAFF

v_gene: TRBV29-1
j_gene: TRBJ2-1
CDR3aa: CSLFPPSLAGIINEQFF

v_gene: TRBV18
j_gene: TRBJ2-1
CDR3aa: CASSPYEGTRGDEQFF

v_gene: TRBV5-1
j_gene: TRBJ2-2
CDR3aa: CASSLASGTATNTGELFF

v_gene: TRBV18
j_gene: TRBJ2-2
CDR3aa: CASSKAGANTGELFF

v_gene: TRBV29-1
j_gene: TRBJ2-5
CDR3aa: CSVRDIQETQYF

v_gene: TRBV6-5
j_gene: TRBJ1-3
CDR3aa: CASSSTRRGVGNTIYF

v_gene: TRBV20-1
j_gene: TRBJ2-4
CDR3aa: CSVSPGLAGKNIQYF

v_gene: TRBV5-6
j_gene: TRBJ1-5
CDR3aa: CASSLTGVKQPQHF

v_gene: TRBV9
j_gene: TRBJ2-1
CDR3aa: CASSVRLAGGPNEQFF

v_gene: TRBV4-1
j_gene: TRBJ1-2
CDR3aa: CASNAITDSIYGSYTF

v_gene: TRBV3-1
j_gene: TRBJ2-7
CDR3aa: CASSHTGVLGEQYF

v_gene: TRBV6-2/TRBV6-3
j_gene: TRBJ2-2
CDR3aa: CASSPSGGRGGELFF

v_gene: TRBV7-9
j_gene: TRBJ2-1
CDR3aa: CASSSLAGGLSDEQFF

v_gene: TRBV20-1
j_gene: TRBJ2-3
CDR3aa: CSAKDRENTDTQYF

v_gene: TRBV27
j_gene: TRBJ1-5
CDR3aa: CASSLGQGSGQPQHF

v_gene: TRBV9
j_gene: TRBJ1-1
CDR3aa: CASSAGTGGVLTEAFF

v_gene: TRBV7-2
j_gene: TRBJ1-6
CDR3aa: CASSLALGVSPLHF

v_gene: TRBV12-3/TRBV12-4
j_gene: TRBJ2-3
CDR3aa: CASSPTGFKDTQYF

v_gene: TRBV7-2
j_gene: TRBJ2-5
CDR3aa: CASSSTGTFIQETQYF

v_gene: TRBV29-1
j_gene: TRBJ2-1
CDR3aa: CSVESFGNEQFF

v_gene: TRBV20-1
j_gene: TRBJ2-5
CDR3aa: CSARSLSSWKETQYF

v_gene: TRBV27
j_gene: TRBJ1-6
CDR3aa: CASSPTRTGSSPLHF